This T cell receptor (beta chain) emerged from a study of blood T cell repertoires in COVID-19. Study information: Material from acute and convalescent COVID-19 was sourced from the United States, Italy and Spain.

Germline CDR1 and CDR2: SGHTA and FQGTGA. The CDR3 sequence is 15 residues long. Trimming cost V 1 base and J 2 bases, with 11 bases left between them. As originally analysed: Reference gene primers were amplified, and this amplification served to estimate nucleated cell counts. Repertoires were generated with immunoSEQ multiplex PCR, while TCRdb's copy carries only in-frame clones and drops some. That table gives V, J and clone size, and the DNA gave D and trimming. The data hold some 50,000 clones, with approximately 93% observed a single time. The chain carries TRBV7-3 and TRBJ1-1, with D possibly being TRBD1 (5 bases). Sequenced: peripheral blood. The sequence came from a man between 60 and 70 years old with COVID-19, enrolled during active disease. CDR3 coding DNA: TGTGCCAGCAGCTTAATGGGGGGGAGTAACACTGAAGCTTTCTTT. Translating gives CASSLMGGSNTEAFF.